Listed below are T cell receptor beta chains from one sample, sequenced in a study of OX40 agonist ivuxolimab in advanced cancers. The repertoire was sequenced with immunoSEQ multiplex PCR; TCRdb's copy has only in-frame clones and lacks some. The data hold about 79,000 clones, with 91% observed a single time. Sequencing used CD4+ or CD8+ T cells sorted from blood, obtained in a trial of the OX40 agonist ivuxolimab. These receptors were taken from an adult with an advanced solid tumor such as melanoma, head and neck, liver or kidney cancer. CDR3s include the opening cysteine and the closing phenylalanine or tryptophan. The D gene is left open where the match is weak. For some rows the clone size is stated as once, few or many, or as a class when expanded; others skip it.

CDR3,DNA,V,J,size,D
CASSLGVRRGPYEQYF,TGTGCCAGCAGCTTGGGGGTTCGGAGAGGTCCCTACGAGCAGTACTTC,TRBV13,TRBJ2-7,.,.
CASRRTGGTYEQYF,TGTGCCAGCAGGAGGACAGGGGGGACCTACGAGCAGTACTTC,TRBV6-5,TRBJ2-7,.,TRBD1
CASSLEGYEQFF,TGCGCCAGCAGCTTGGAGGGGTATGAGCAGTTCTTC,TRBV5-1,TRBJ2-1,.,.
CSVSGMETQYF,TGCAGCGTTAGCGGGATGGAGACCCAGTACTTC,TRBV29-1,TRBJ2-5,.,TRBD2
CASSKETVRYGEQFF,TGTGCCAGCAGCAAAGAGACGGTCCGGTATGGTGAGCAGTTCTTC,TRBV21-1,TRBJ2-1,.,.
CASSIRGDSRLDGYTF,TGTGCCAGTAGTATCAGGGGCGATTCTCGCCTGGATGGCTACACCTTC,TRBV19,TRBJ1-2,.,.
CASSHRGERRQMGNEQFF,TGCGCCAGCAGCCACCGCGGGGAGCGGAGACAGATGGGGAATGAGCAGTTCTTC,TRBV4-1,TRBJ2-1,.,.
CASTKGVGGLQETQYF,TGTGCCAGCACCAAAGGGGTAGGAGGGCTCCAAGAGACCCAGTACTTC,TRBV11-2,TRBJ2-5,.,.
CASSLGTDSNQPQHF,TGTGCCAGCTCACTAGGGACAGATAGCAATCAGCCCCAGCATTTT,TRBV18,TRBJ1-5,.,TRBD1
CSAKTRNTIYF,TGCAGTGCAAAAACGAGAAACACCATATATTTT,TRBV20-1,TRBJ1-3,.,.
CASRTGTVGLFAEAFF,TGTGCCAGTAGGACCGGGACAGTCGGTCTATTCGCTGAAGCTTTCTTT,TRBV4-2,TRBJ1-1,.,TRBD1
CASSEGQGWSPLHF,TGTGCCAGCAGTGAGGGACAGGGGTGGTCACCCCTCCACTTT,TRBV2,TRBJ1-6,.,TRBD1
CASSLIASGTGTDTQYF,TGTGCCAGCAGCTTAATCGCTAGCGGGACGGGAACAGATACGCAGTATTTT,TRBV7-3,TRBJ2-3,.,TRBD2
CASSLQGGSEAKNIQYF,TGTGCCAGCAGCTTACAAGGCGGGAGTGAGGCCAAAAACATTCAGTACTTC,TRBV7-9,TRBJ2-4,.,TRBD2
CASGGQGTLYEQYF,TGTGCCAGCGGGGGACAGGGCACCCTATACGAGCAGTACTTC,TRBV28,TRBJ2-7,.,TRBD1
CAWNLDRGVEQYF,TGTGCCTGGAACCTGGACAGGGGGGTCGAGCAGTACTTC,TRBV30,TRBJ2-7,.,TRBD1
CSVGAGTAETQYF,TGCAGCGTTGGGGCCGGGACAGCGGAGACCCAGTACTTC,TRBV29-1,TRBJ2-5,.,TRBD1
CASSLGLAGAADTQYF,TGCGCCAGCAGCTTGGGACTAGCGGGAGCGGCAGATACGCAGTATTTT,TRBV5-1,TRBJ2-3,.,TRBD2
CASSPLSGAGVGAWADTQYF,TGTGCCAGCAGTCCCCTATCGGGGGCGGGAGTGGGGGCTTGGGCAGATACGCAGTATTTT,TRBV28,TRBJ2-3,once,.
CASSYLGDFFF,TGTGCCAGCAGTTACTTGGGGGACTTTTTTTTT,TRBV6-5,TRBJ1-3,.,.
CAIGPGTQYF,TGTGCCATCGGCCCCGGTACGCAGTATTTT,TRBV7-8,TRBJ2-3,once,.
CASRGTGYYGYTF,TGTGCCAGCAGGGGGACAGGGTACTATGGCTACACCTTC,TRBV6-5,TRBJ1-2,.,TRBD1
CASSVGFSGYTF,TGTGCCAGCAGCGTAGGGTTTTCAGGCTACACCTTC,TRBV9,TRBJ1-2,.,.
CASSQGGRGKNIQYF,TGTGCCAGTAGTCAGGGGGGCCGGGGCAAAAACATTCAGTACTTC,TRBV19,TRBJ2-4,.,.
CASRPPGQTLGNQPQHF,TGTGCCAGCAGGCCCCCCGGACAGACCTTAGGCAATCAGCCCCAGCATTTT,TRBV28,TRBJ1-5,.,.
CAISEGTSGSFHEQYF,TGTGCCATCAGTGAAGGTACTAGCGGGAGTTTCCACGAGCAGTACTTC,TRBV10-3,TRBJ2-7,.,TRBD2
CASSREGHKQETQYF,TGCGCCAGCAGCCGTGAGGGACACAAACAAGAGACCCAGTACTTC,TRBV5-1,TRBJ2-5,.,.
CAWRQDTQYF,TGTGCCTGGCGGCAAGATACGCAGTATTTT,TRBV30,TRBJ2-3,.,.
CASIVTGTSGQETQYF,TGTGCCAGCATTGTAACCGGGACTAGCGGCCAAGAGACCCAGTACTTC,TRBV6-6,TRBJ2-5,once,TRBD2
CASSLGGSMNTEAFF,TGTGCCAGCAGCTTGGGGGGGTCCATGAACACTGAAGCTTTCTTT,TRBV5-8,TRBJ1-1,.,.
CASSESAGALGETQYF,TGTGCCAGCAGTGAATCAGCGGGAGCGCTGGGGGAGACCCAGTACTTC,TRBV2,TRBJ2-5,.,TRBD2
CASSVSQGAGQPQHF,TGTGCCAGTAGTGTATCACAGGGGGCAGGCCAGCCCCAGCATTTT,TRBV19,TRBJ1-5,.,TRBD1
CASSLGTSGSYEQYF,TGCGCCAGCAGCTTAGGGACTAGCGGGAGCTACGAGCAGTACTTC,TRBV5-1,TRBJ2-7,.,TRBD2
CASGVAGVQETQYF,TGTGCCAGCGGGGTAGCGGGGGTCCAAGAGACCCAGTACTTC,TRBV5-4,TRBJ2-5,.,TRBD2
CSVRDTGNQPQHF,TGCAGCGTTCGGGACACGGGGAATCAGCCCCAGCATTTT,TRBV29-1,TRBJ1-5,.,.
CASRLGAGGHTGELFF,TGCGCCAGTAGACTCGGGGCAGGGGGCCACACCGGGGAGCTGTTTTTT,TRBV4-1,TRBJ2-2,.,TRBD1
CARSGGAGDSNQPQHF,TGTGCCAGAAGCGGTGGGGCAGGGGATAGCAATCAGCCCCAGCATTTT,TRBV5-3,TRBJ1-5,.,.
CATSRDGTDKRGSTDTQYF,TGTGCCACCAGCAGAGACGGGACAGACAAGCGGGGGAGCACAGATACGCAGTATTTT,TRBV15,TRBJ2-3,once,.
CASSSPGRTSYEQYF,TGTGCCAGCAGCTCACCGGGACGCACTTCCTACGAGCAGTACTTC,TRBV7-9,TRBJ2-7,.,.
CASSLSGRAPYEQYF,TGCGCCAGCAGCTTATCCGGGAGGGCCCCCTACGAGCAGTACTTC,TRBV5-1,TRBJ2-7,once,TRBD2
CASSEALREENYF,TGTGCCAGCAGTGAAGCGCTAAGGGAAGAGAACTACTTC,TRBV2,TRBJ2-4,few,.
CAWSESSYNEQFF,TGTGCCTGGAGTGAGAGCTCCTACAATGAGCAGTTCTTC,TRBV30,TRBJ2-1,.,.
CASSQGLGLAGNEQFF,TGTGCCAGCAGCCAGGGTTTGGGGCTAGCTGGGAATGAGCAGTTCTTC,TRBV14,TRBJ2-1,.,.
CASSLGGRASSYEQYF,TGTGCCAGCAGCTTGGGCGGGAGGGCCTCCTCCTACGAGCAGTACTTC,TRBV5-4,TRBJ2-7,.,TRBD2
CASSRGGGDDEQFF,TGTGCCAGCTCTCGCGGTGGGGGGGACGATGAGCAGTTCTTC,TRBV5-4,TRBJ2-1,.,TRBD2
CASSSSSGTYNEQFF,TGCGCCAGCAGCTCGTCTAGCGGGACTTACAATGAGCAGTTCTTC,TRBV5-1,TRBJ2-1,.,TRBD2